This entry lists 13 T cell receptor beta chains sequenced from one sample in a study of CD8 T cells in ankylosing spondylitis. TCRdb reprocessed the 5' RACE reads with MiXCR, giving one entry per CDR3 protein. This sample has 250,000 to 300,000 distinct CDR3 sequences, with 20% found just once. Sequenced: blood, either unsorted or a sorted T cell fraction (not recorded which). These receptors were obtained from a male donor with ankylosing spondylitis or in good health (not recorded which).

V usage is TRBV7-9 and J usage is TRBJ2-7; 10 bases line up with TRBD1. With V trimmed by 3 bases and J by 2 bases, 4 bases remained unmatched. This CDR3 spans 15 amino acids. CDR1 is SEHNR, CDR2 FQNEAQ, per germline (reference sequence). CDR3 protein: CASSLDRGTTYEQYV. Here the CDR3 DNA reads TGTGCCAGCAGCTTGGACAGGGGGACTACCTACGAGCAGTACGTC.

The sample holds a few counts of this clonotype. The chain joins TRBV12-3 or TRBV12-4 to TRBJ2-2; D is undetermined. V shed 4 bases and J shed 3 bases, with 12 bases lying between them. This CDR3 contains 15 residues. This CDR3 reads CASSSPRRDTGELFF. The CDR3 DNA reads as TGTGCCAGCAGTTCTCCCCGACGGGACACCGGGGAGCTGTTTTTT.

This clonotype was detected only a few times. The CDR3 region is CATSDQLAGGEQFF. As DNA, the CDR3 is TGTGCCACCAGTGATCAATTAGCGGGAGGTGAGCAGTTCTTC. The chain uses TRBV24-1 and TRBJ2-1, with 10 bases fitting TRBD2. V lost 3 bases to trimming and J lost 9 bases; unmatched junction nucleotides: 4. This CDR3 contains 14 residues. Germline V gives CDR1 KGHDR, CDR2 SFDVKD.

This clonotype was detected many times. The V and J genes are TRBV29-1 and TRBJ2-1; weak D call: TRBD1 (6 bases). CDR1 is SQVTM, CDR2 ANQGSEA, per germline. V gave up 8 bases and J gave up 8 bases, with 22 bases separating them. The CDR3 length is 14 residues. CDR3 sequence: CSFGAGTFFYEQFF. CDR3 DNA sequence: TGCAGCTTCGGGGCTGGGACATTTTTCTATGAGCAGTTCTTC.

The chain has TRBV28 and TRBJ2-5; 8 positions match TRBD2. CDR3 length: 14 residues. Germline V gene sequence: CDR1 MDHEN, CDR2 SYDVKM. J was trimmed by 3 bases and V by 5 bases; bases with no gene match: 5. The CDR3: CASSQGLVEETQYF. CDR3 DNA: TGTGCCAGCAGTCAGGGACTAGTAGAAGAGACCCAGTACTTC.

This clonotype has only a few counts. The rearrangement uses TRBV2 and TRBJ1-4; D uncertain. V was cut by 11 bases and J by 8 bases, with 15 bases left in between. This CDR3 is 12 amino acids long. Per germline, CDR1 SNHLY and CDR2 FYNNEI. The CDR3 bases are TGTGCCGCCCGCGGGGTTTTGGAAAAACTGTTTTTT. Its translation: CAARGVLEKLFF.

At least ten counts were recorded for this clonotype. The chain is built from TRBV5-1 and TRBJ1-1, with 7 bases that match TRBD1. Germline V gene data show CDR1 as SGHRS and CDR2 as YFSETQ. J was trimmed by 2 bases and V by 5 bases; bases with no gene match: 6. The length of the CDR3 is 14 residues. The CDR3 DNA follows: TGCGCCAGCAGAGAGGGACAGCAAAACACTGAAGCTTTCTTT. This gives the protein CASREGQQNTEAFF.

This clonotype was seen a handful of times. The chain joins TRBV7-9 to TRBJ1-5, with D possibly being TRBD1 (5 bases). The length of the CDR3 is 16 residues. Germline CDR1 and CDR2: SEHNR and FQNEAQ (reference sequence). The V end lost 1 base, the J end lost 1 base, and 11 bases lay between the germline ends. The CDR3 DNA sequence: TGTGCCAGCAGCTTAGAAGGGGTGGGGAGCAATCAGCCCCAGCATTTT. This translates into CASSLEGVGSNQPQHF.

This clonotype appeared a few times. As DNA, the CDR3 is TGTGCCAGCAGCCGAACCCGCACCGGGGAGCTGTTTTTT. This gives the protein CASSRTRTGELFF. This chain uses TRBV7-2 with TRBJ2-2; D is unresolved. V gave up 5 bases and J gave up 4 bases, with 8 bases separating them. Germline V lookup: CDR1 SGHTA, CDR2 FQGNSA. This CDR3 has 13 amino acids.

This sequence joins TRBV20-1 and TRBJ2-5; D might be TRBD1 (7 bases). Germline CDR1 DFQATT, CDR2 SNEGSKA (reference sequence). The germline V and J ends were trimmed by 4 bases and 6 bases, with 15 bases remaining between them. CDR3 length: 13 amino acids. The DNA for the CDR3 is TGCAGTGCTAACCCTGCAGGGGGGAAGACCCAGTACTTC. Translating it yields CSANPAGGKTQYF.

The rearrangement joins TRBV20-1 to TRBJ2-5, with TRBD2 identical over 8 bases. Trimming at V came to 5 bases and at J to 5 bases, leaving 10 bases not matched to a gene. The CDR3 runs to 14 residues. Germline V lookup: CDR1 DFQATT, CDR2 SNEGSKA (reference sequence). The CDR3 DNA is TGCAGTGCTCCGACCAGGACTAGCTCTGAGACCCAGTACTTC. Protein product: CSAPTRTSSETQYF.

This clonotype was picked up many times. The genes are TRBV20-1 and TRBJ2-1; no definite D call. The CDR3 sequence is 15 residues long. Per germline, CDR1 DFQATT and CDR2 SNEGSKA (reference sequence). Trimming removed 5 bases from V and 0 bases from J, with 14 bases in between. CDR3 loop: CSAPGPMSSYNEQFF. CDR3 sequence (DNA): TGCAGTGCTCCCGGACCGATGAGCTCCTACAATGAGCAGTTCTTC.

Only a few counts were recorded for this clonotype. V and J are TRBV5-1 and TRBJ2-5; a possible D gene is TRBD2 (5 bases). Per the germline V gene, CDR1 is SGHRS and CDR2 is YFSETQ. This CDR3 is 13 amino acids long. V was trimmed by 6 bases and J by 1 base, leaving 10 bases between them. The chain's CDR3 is CASTGDGQETQYF. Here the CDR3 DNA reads TGCGCCAGCACCGGGGATGGCCAAGAGACCCAGTACTTC.